The sequence of this T cell receptor beta chain was determined in a study of cytomegalovirus exposure and HLA in healthy donors. Study conclusions and caveats: Later work found that TCR association rates differed between HLA loci; DRB1 had the most and HLA-C the fewest. In a later analysis, compared with equally common non-associated chains, HLA-associated beta chains were more expanded. Likely technical artifact: a cluster of highly shared sequence variants.

For this clone: The antigen is undetermined.

Use of 60 Vbeta and 13 Jbeta primers characterized the PCR. Clones were sequenced by immunoSEQ multiplex PCR, and TCRdb holds only the in-frame ones, with some missing. The table includes around 130,000 clones, around three quarters detected once. The sequence came from a man aged 30 to 39 in good health and CMV-seronegative. The sequencing input was PBMCs.

CDR3 sequence reads: CASRPPGQGNYGYTF. CDR3 in DNA: TGTGCCAGCAGACCTCCGGGACAGGGGAACTATGGCTACACCTTC. This rearrangement joins TRBV28 to TRBJ1-2; 10 bases are a match to TRBD1. The ends lost 6 bases at V and 2 bases at J; junction bases unmatched: 6. From germline, CDR1 is MDHEN and CDR2 SYDVKM. This CDR3 has 15 amino acids.